Listed below are T cell receptor beta chains from one sample, sequenced in a study of PD-1 blockade in mismatch repair-deficient tumors. Profiled with immunoSEQ multiplex PCR; TCRdb holds only in-frame clones, not every one. Of 85,000 to 130,000 clones listed, 82% are singletons. The source was peripheral blood, collected approximately 35 weeks after starting pembrolizumab. The receptor source for this set is an adult with mismatch repair-deficient cancer. The CDR3 runs from the conserved cysteine through the conserved F or W. A D gene is named only where the DNA matches it firmly. Clone sizes are given selectively: once, few, many, or a class where the clone is expanded.

TRBV6-6	TRBJ1-1	NA	NA	CASSRANEAFF	TGTGCCAGCAGTAGAGCTAATGAAGCTTTCTTT
TRBV28	TRBJ2-1	NA	TRBD2	CASSSPGGRNNEQFF	TGTGCCAGCAGTTCCCCTGGCGGGAGAAACAATGAGCAGTTCTTC
TRBV27	TRBJ1-3	NA	NA	CASRRVDGNTIYF	TGTGCCAGCAGGAGGGTTGACGGAAACACCATATATTTT
TRBV27	TRBJ1-4	NA	NA	CASGFQQGWLFF	TGTGCCAGCGGCTTCCAACAGGGATGGCTGTTTTTT
TRBV28	TRBJ2-5	NA	TRBD2	CASSYPGLARETQYF	TGTGCCAGCAGTTATCCGGGACTAGCTCGAGAGACCCAGTACTTC
TRBV5-6	TRBJ2-5	NA	NA	CASSPLGGTGETQYF	TGTGCCAGCAGCCCCCTGGGGGGCACGGGGGAGACCCAGTACTTC
TRBV18	TRBJ2-2	NA	NA	CASSPPGTGTGELFF	TGTGCCAGCTCACCACCAGGTACCGGGACGGGGGAGCTGTTTTTT
TRBV28	TRBJ1-5	NA	NA	CASRAQSSNQPQHF	TGTGCCAGCAGGGCCCAGAGTAGCAATCAGCCCCAGCATTTT
TRBV13	TRBJ2-1	NA	TRBD2	CASSLDLAGVDNEQFF	TGTGCCAGCAGCTTAGACCTAGCGGGAGTGGACAATGAGCAGTTCTTC
TRBV2	TRBJ1-1	once	NA	CASSLSVNTEAFF	TGTGCCAGCAGCCTCAGCGTGAACACTGAAGCTTTCTTT
TRBV18	TRBJ2-1	once	TRBD2	CASSPTSGGDNEQFF	TGTGCCAGCTCACCAACGAGCGGGGGGGACAATGAGCAGTTCTTC
TRBV9	TRBJ2-1	NA	NA	CASSVGGHGGDQFF	TGTGCCAGCAGCGTAGGGGGGCATGGCGGGGACCAGTTCTTC
TRBV5-6	TRBJ1-2	NA	TRBD1	CASSLQGSYGYTF	TGTGCCAGCAGCTTACAGGGGTCCTATGGCTACACCTTC
TRBV6-6	TRBJ2-7	once	NA	CASSQLNSNEQYF	TGTGCCAGCAGCCAGCTTAACTCCAACGAGCAGTACTTC
TRBV19	TRBJ1-2	NA	TRBD1	CASTPDRTGYGYTF	TGTGCCAGTACCCCGGACAGGACAGGCTATGGCTACACCTTC
TRBV14	TRBJ2-3	NA	NA	CASSRVSDTQYF	TGTGCCAGCAGCCGAGTGTCAGATACGCAGTATTTT
TRBV9	TRBJ1-1	NA	TRBD1	CASSQGQGGTEAFF	TGTGCCAGCAGCCAGGGACAGGGCGGCACTGAAGCTTTCTTT
TRBV7-2	TRBJ2-5	NA	NA	CASSLGNARETQYF	TGTGCCAGCAGCTTAGGCAACGCACGGGAGACCCAGTACTTC
TRBV19	TRBJ1-2	NA	NA	CASTYGEGLVPYGYTF	TGTGCCAGTACCTACGGGGAAGGCTTGGTTCCCTATGGCTACACCTTC
TRBV21-1	TRBJ1-1	NA	NA	CASSKGTGMETEAFF	TGTGCCAGCAGCAAAGGAACAGGGATGGAGACTGAAGCTTTCTTT
TRBV19	TRBJ1-1	NA	TRBD1	CASSSRDRGLRTEAFF	TGTGCCAGTAGTAGCCGGGACAGGGGGCTTAGGACTGAAGCTTTCTTT
TRBV4-1	TRBJ2-1	NA	TRBD2	CASSQDIEREWNEQFF	TGCGCCAGCAGCCAAGATATCGAGCGGGAGTGGAATGAGCAGTTCTTC
TRBV28	TRBJ2-3	NA	TRBD2	CASSLWTSGSGTDTQYF	TGTGCCAGCAGTTTATGGACTAGCGGGTCTGGCACAGATACGCAGTATTTT
TRBV5-1	TRBJ1-5	few	TRBD1	CASSQGQGGQPQHF	TGCGCCAGCAGCCAAGGACAGGGAGGTCAGCCCCAGCATTTT
TRBV19	TRBJ2-1	NA	NA	CASSLGKLNEQFF	TGTGCCAGTAGTTTAGGAAAGTTGAATGAGCAGTTCTTC
TRBV2	TRBJ2-1	NA	TRBD2	CASSEGTSGSVEQFF	TGTGCCAGCAGTGAAGGGACTAGCGGGAGTGTTGAGCAGTTCTTC
TRBV6-6	TRBJ1-1	NA	NA	CASSAGKGREAFF	TGTGCCAGCAGTGCAGGGAAAGGCCGGGAAGCTTTCTTT
TRBV2	TRBJ1-2	NA	NA	CASVAAHLPAYGYTF	TGTGCCAGCGTAGCGGCACACCTGCCCGCCTATGGCTACACCTTC
TRBV9	TRBJ2-5	NA	TRBD2	CASSVGEGLVAQYF	TGTGCCAGCAGCGTGGGGGAGGGCCTAGTGGCCCAGTACTTC
TRBV27	TRBJ1-5	NA	NA	CASSLGPNQPQHF	TGTGCCAGCAGCTTAGGGCCAAATCAGCCCCAGCATTTT
TRBV5-1	TRBJ2-3	NA	TRBD2	CASVGGGRNGDTQYF	TGCGCCAGCGTCGGTGGCGGGAGGAATGGAGATACGCAGTATTTT
TRBV7-2	TRBJ1-2	once	NA	CASSLWPDPNYGYTF	TGTGCCAGCAGCTTATGGCCAGATCCTAACTATGGCTACACCTTC
TRBV5-6	TRBJ1-2	few	TRBD1	CASSPINLQGIANYGYTF	TGTGCCAGCAGCCCCATTAACTTACAGGGGATCGCGAACTATGGCTACACCTTC
TRBV5-6	TRBJ2-3	NA	NA	CASSSIQGRGTDTQYF	TGTGCCAGCAGCTCCATACAGGGACGGGGCACAGATACGCAGTATTTT
TRBV14	TRBJ2-2	NA	TRBD2	CASSRLAGSGELFF	TGTGCCAGCAGCCGACTAGCGGGGAGTGGGGAGCTGTTTTTT
TRBV18	TRBJ2-1	NA	NA	CASSPSDNRASYNEQFF	TGTGCCAGCTCACCTTCAGATAACAGAGCATCCTACAATGAGCAGTTCTTC
TRBV5-8	TRBJ2-1	NA	NA	CASSFTRLNEQFF	TGTGCCAGCAGCTTTACCCGGCTTAATGAGCAGTTCTTC
TRBV27	TRBJ2-1	NA	NA	CASIREYNEQFF	TGTGCCAGCATTCGGGAATACAATGAGCAGTTCTTC
TRBV6-1	TRBJ1-1	NA	TRBD1	CASSEALQGMNTEAFF	TGTGCCAGCAGTGAAGCTTTACAGGGGATGAACACTGAAGCTTTCTTT
TRBV9	TRBJ1-2	once	NA	CASSVGSHYGYTF	TGTGCCAGCAGCGTGGGCAGCCACTATGGCTACACCTTC
TRBV28	TRBJ1-1	NA	NA	CASSSHIIPTEAFF	TGTGCCAGCAGTTCACATATAATACCCACTGAAGCTTTCTTT
TRBV7-9	TRBJ1-1	NA	NA	CASSLGQQQAFF	TGTGCCAGCAGCTTAGGGCAGCAGCAAGCTTTCTTT
TRBV6-6	TRBJ1-2	NA	NA	CASSSDVNYGYTF	TGTGCCAGCAGTTCGGACGTAAACTATGGCTACACCTTC
TRBV7-9	TRBJ2-3	NA	TRBD2	CASSLALAGGGDTQYF	TGTGCCAGCAGCTTAGCACTAGCGGGAGGAGGGGATACGCAGTATTTT
TRBV5-5	TRBJ1-3	NA	TRBD1	CASSRTGEKAIYF	TGTGCCAGCAGCCGGACAGGGGAGAAGGCCATATATTTT
TRBV13	TRBJ2-3	NA	NA	CASSADLTDTQYF	TGTGCCAGCAGCGCTGACCTCACAGATACGCAGTATTTT
TRBV7-6	TRBJ2-1	NA	NA	CASSLVSGRKYNEQFF	TGTGCCAGCAGCTTAGTGTCGGGGAGAAAATACAATGAGCAGTTCTTC
TRBV14	TRBJ2-1	NA	NA	CASSQGYGSLVDEQFF	TGTGCCAGCAGCCAAGGATACGGTTCACTTGTGGATGAGCAGTTCTTC
TRBV15	TRBJ1-3	NA	NA	CATSRDSSRFSGNTIYF	TGTGCCACCAGCAGAGATTCTTCCCGATTCTCTGGAAACACCATATATTTT
TRBV4-2	TRBJ2-1	NA	TRBD2	CASSQGTSGLYNEQFF	TGTGCCAGCAGCCAAGGTACTAGCGGGTTATACAATGAGCAGTTCTTC
TRBV30	TRBJ1-1	NA	NA	CAWMRQYTEAFF	TGTGCCTGGATGAGGCAGTACACTGAAGCTTTCTTT